These T cell receptor beta chains were read from a single sample in a study of blood T cells in healthy people across ages. TCRdb independently ran MiXCR on the 5' RACE reads; one entry per CDR3 protein. The sample has roughly 1,500,000 distinct CDR3 sequences; roughly 40% are singletons. Material: blood. The receptor set was obtained from a woman younger than 35 in good health. Each CDR3 is given with its conserved first and last residue.

TRBV18,TRBJ2-5,CASSPPVGGETQYF
TRBV14,TRBJ1-3,CASSQRGKWPGNTIYF
TRBV20-1,TRBJ2-3,CSPTRSGGSNTDTQYF
TRBV30,TRBJ1-2,CAWSAGLGGYTF
TRBV10-2,TRBJ2-7,CASSERTDSYEQYF
TRBV3-1,TRBJ1-2,CASSQDPGTDYGYTF
TRBV3-1,TRBJ2-2,CASSYGTSSTGELFF
TRBV7-2,-,CASSFDRGDDEQYF
TRBV2,TRBJ2-4,CASSAPLSGGARRKNIQYF
TRBV20-1,TRBJ2-5,CSAKRGGREQYF
TRBV11-2,TRBJ2-1,CASSLSTQGGLDNEQFF
TRBV5-1,TRBJ2-7,CASSGVVRGSYEQYF
TRBV10-1,TRBJ1-2,CASSERGTYGYTF
TRBV14,TRBJ2-3,CASSQAGRTDTQYF
TRBV5-1,TRBJ2-1,CASSVAENNEQFF
TRBV7-9,TRBJ1-3,CASSSIDGHSGNTIYF
TRBV5-1,TRBJ1-2,CASSPAGDLSGYTF
TRBV12-3/TRBV12-4,TRBJ1-2,CASSAPGESNYGYTF
TRBV28,TRBJ2-3,CASTPSGGADTQYF
TRBV4-1,TRBJ2-5,CASSVRHPETQYF
TRBV20-1,TRBJ1-4,CSAAGTIKLEKLFF
TRBV7-9,TRBJ2-1,CASSFGTSDHNEQFF
TRBV24-1,TRBJ2-3,CATSAGLSTDTQYF
TRBV6-2/TRBV6-3,TRBJ2-5,CASRLASVAPFQETQYF
TRBV7-9,-,CASSLGLAGGSYNEQYF
TRBV7-3,TRBJ1-6,CASSLLGQGAHSPLHF
TRBV4-2,TRBJ2-3,CASSSMGGTDTQYF
TRBV20-1,TRBJ2-7,CSAIARGGRAPFSYNEQYF
TRBV5-1,TRBJ2-7,CASSLGWGTGGGYEQYF
TRBV6-1,TRBJ1-5,CASRAPINQPQHF
TRBV12-3/TRBV12-4,TRBJ1-2,CASSLGDRVGYGYTF
TRBV3-1,TRBJ1-4,CASSHSRTTTNEKLFF
TRBV27,TRBJ1-2,CASSLGGAQGYTF
TRBV11-2,TRBJ2-7,CASSLVQGASYEQYF
TRBV10-3,TRBJ1-2,CAISGGAGGYTF
TRBV24-1,TRBJ2-3,CATSDFRGTDTQYF
TRBV4-2,TRBJ2-1,CASSQDRGANEQFF
TRBV10-3,TRBJ2-7,CAITSGYEQYF
TRBV2,TRBJ1-2,CASSELGTAVSGYTF
TRBV28,TRBJ1-2,CASSFEGRTHYGYTF
TRBV5-1,TRBJ2-2,CASSVGPAGAYTGELFF